The source of this T cell receptor (beta chain) is a study of CD8+CD57+ T cells in acquired aplastic anemia. Study-wide background: The sorted CD4+ and CD8+ cells yielded an average around 3.4 ug of DNA. The average read count for CD4+ cells in healthy donors was around 11 million.

Genomic DNA constituted the template upon which TCR beta VDJ and CDR3 profiling was performed. Each CDR3 protein is one row after TCRdb ran MiXCR on the reads. The sample lists under 250,000 distinct CDR3 sequences, approximately 35% occurring once. Notes on the study in general: Statistical testing detected no significant gap in CD8+ Simpson's diversity between patients and controls. About 30 shared CD8+ CDR3s appeared highly expressed within patients' immunodominant clones.

The germline V gene encodes CDR1 LNHDA and CDR2 SQIVND (reference sequence). Trimming cost V 5 bases and J 4 bases, with 11 bases left between them. The CDR3 runs 13 residues. This clonotype was counted ten times or more. Its target is not known. The clonotype was recovered from a human donor in good health, serving as a control. The sequencing sample was made of sorted CD4+, CD8+, or CD8+CD57+ T cells (not recorded which) from PBMCs. This rearrangement joins TRBV19 to TRBJ1-1, with D unresolved. This chain's CDR3 is CASSQQSGTEAFF. For the CDR3, the DNA is TGTGCCAGTAGTCAACAATCGGGCACTGAAGCTTTCTTT.